The clone carrying this T cell receptor beta chain has just one count. Its antigen is currently unknown. The PCR used 60 Vbeta and 13 Jbeta primers. Clones were read by immunoSEQ multiplex PCR, and TCRdb kept only the in-frame ones, dropping some. Here the sample spans about 64,000 clones, approximately 78% being singletons. The record originates from a study of cytomegalovirus exposure and HLA in healthy donors. Study-wide background: From about 200 million T cells, an earlier analysis saw 90 million to 130 million unique TCR beta sequences.

Study outcomes and limitations: The study flagged roughly 160 TCR beta chains as cytomegalovirus-associated.

The length of the CDR3 is 14 residues. Germline V gives CDR1 MNHEY, CDR2 SVGAGI. V was shortened by 0 bases and J by 2 bases, with 7 bases between the two germline ends. The receptor was isolated from a man younger than 35 in good health and CMV-seropositive. This chain joins TRBV6-5 and TRBJ2-5; D is unresolved. Sample: PBMCs. The CDR3 bases are TGTGCCAGCAGTTACTCGACAAATCAAGAGACCCAGTACTTC. It is translated as CASSYSTNQETQYF.